One and the same sample provided the 15 T cell receptor beta chains below, sequenced in a study of blood T cells in healthy people across ages. The authors ran a second PCR of about 6 to 11 cycles using a sample-barcoded 5' primer and a J-beta primer mix. TCRdb reanalysed the 5' RACE reads using MiXCR and keeps one entry per CDR3 protein. The table lists 750,000 to 950,000 distinct CDR3 sequences, about 53% of them singletons. Sample: blood. Receptors were obtained from a man older than 75 in good health.

This sequence joins TRBV27 and TRBJ2-3, with TRBD2 identical over 7 bases. V was pared by 2 bases and J by 1 base, with 6 bases of the junction left unmatched. The CDR3 consists of 16 residues. CDR1 and CDR2 (germline): MNHEY, SMNVEV (reference sequence). The CDR3 DNA reads as TGTGCCAGCAGTTTACGCGGACTAGGAGGCACAGATACGCAGTATTTT. Translation: CASSLRGLGGTDTQYF.

This chain joins TRBV27 and TRBJ1-1; 12 bases are a match to TRBD1. The CDR3 has 17 residues. CDR1 and CDR2 (germline): MNHEY, SMNVEV (reference sequence). V lost 5 bases to trimming and J lost 3 bases; unmatched junction nucleotides: 10. The CDR3 region is CASSTYRDRGRDTEAFF. DNA of the CDR3: TGTGCCAGCAGTACTTACCGGGACAGGGGGCGTGACACTGAAGCTTTCTTT.

The J gene is TRBJ2-5, the V gene TRBV6-5; 7 bases are shared with TRBD1. V lost 5 bases to trimming and J lost 1 base; unmatched junction nucleotides: 7. This CDR3 is built from 15 residues. In germline, CDR1 is MNHEY, CDR2 SVGAGI. The CDR3 coding sequence is TGTGCCAGCAGTAAAGACAGGGAACCCCAAGAGACCCAGTACTTC. Translation: CASSKDREPQETQYF.

This clonotype has a handful of counts. This chain uses TRBV7-3 with TRBJ2-1; D is ambiguous. CDR1 is SGHTA and CDR2 is FQGTGA in the germline V gene. This CDR3 region has 13 residues. V lost 5 bases to trimming and J lost 4 bases, with 9 bases between them. CDR3 DNA: TGTGCCAGCAGCCCGGACGGTTACAATGAGCAGTTCTTC. This gives the protein CASSPDGYNEQFF.

This chain uses TRBV7-9 with TRBJ2-3, with 7 bases lining up with TRBD1. Germline loops: CDR1 SEHNR, CDR2 FQNEAQ (reference sequence). This CDR3 is built from 15 residues. With 3 bases clipped from V and 2 bases from J, the junction kept 5 bases outside the gene matches. DNA of the CDR3: TGTGCCAGCAGCTTCAAAAGGGGGCTCACAGATACGCAGTATTTT. Amino acid sequence: CASSFKRGLTDTQYF.

The chain couples TRBV10-3 to TRBJ2-4, with TRBD2 matching over 10 bases. The CDR3 extends over 15 amino acids. Germline assignment: CDR1 ENHRY and CDR2 SYGVKD. V shed 3 bases, J shed 13 bases, and the junction held 12 bases outside the gene matches. The CDR3 nucleotides read TGTGCCATCAGTGACACTAGCGGGGACGGCAGGGAGCAGTACTTC. It codes for CAISDTSGDGREQYF.

The chain employs TRBV20-1 and TRBJ1-5, with 7 positions matching TRBD1. Losses at the gene ends were 2 bases for V and 4 bases for J; bases not matched to a gene: 2. Germline V gene sequence: CDR1 DFQATT, CDR2 SNEGSKA (reference sequence). The CDR3 is 13 residues long. In DNA form, the CDR3 reads TGCAGTGCTAGACAGACAGGGAATCAGCCCCAGCATTTT. This gives the protein CSARQTGNQPQHF.

V is TRBV28 and J is TRBJ2-6, with D perhaps matching TRBD1 (6 bases). Per germline, CDR1 MDHEN and CDR2 SYDVKM. The CDR3 runs 14 residues. Trimming pared 7 bases from V and 2 bases from J, leaving 9 bases between. The CDR3 sequence: CASNRVTGANVLTF. CDR3 nucleotide sequence: TGTGCCAGCAACAGGGTAACTGGGGCCAACGTCCTGACTTTC.

The chain carries TRBV20-1 and TRBJ2-3; D is possibly TRBD1 or TRBD2 (7 bases each). The CDR3 has 12 residues. V was pared by 7 bases and J by 5 bases, with 13 bases between. Germline V gene sequence: CDR1 DFQATT, CDR2 SNEGSKA (reference sequence). CDR3 region: CSELRGGDTQYF. CDR3 nucleotide sequence: TGCAGTGAACTCAGGGGGGGAGATACGCAGTATTTT.

This chain's CDR3 is CSAGDGRADTQYF. The CDR3 region has the DNA TGCAGTGCCGGAGACGGGAGGGCAGATACGCAGTATTTT. The chain carries TRBV20-1 and TRBJ2-3; 8 bases align to TRBD2. V shed 6 bases, J shed 4 bases, and the junction held 6 bases outside the gene matches. The germline gives CDR1 DFQATT, CDR2 SNEGSKA (reference sequence). This CDR3 has 13 residues.

This sequence joins TRBV20-1 and TRBJ1-6; D unresolved. The V gene lost 6 bases and the J gene lost 5 bases, with 17 bases spanning the gap. The CDR3 loop spans 15 amino acids. CDR1 is DFQATT, CDR2 SNEGSKA, per germline (reference sequence). The CDR3 loop is CSALTGPVDNSPLHF. As DNA, the CDR3 is TGCAGTGCCCTAACCGGACCCGTCGATAATTCACCCCTCCACTTT.

This clonotype was detected only a few times. CDR3 sequence: CASSSSTGLNQPQHF. DNA for the CDR3: TGTGCCAGCAGTTCATCGACAGGGTTGAATCAGCCCCAGCATTTT. This sequence joins TRBV27 and TRBJ1-5, with TRBD1 matching over 7 bases. The length of the CDR3 is 15 residues. V trimming: 4 bases; J trimming: 4 bases; junction bases outside the gene matches: 7. Per the germline V gene, CDR1 is MNHEY and CDR2 is SMNVEV (reference sequence).

V is TRBV20-1 and J is TRBJ2-1; 9 nucleotides align to TRBD2. Losses at the gene ends were 2 bases for V and 11 bases for J; bases not matched to a gene: 10. The CDR3 spans 14 residues. Germline V gene data show CDR1 as DFQATT and CDR2 as SNEGSKA (reference sequence). DNA for the CDR3: TGCAGTGCTAGACCGAGAGCGGGGGGAAGAAAGCAGTTCTTC. Protein product: CSARPRAGGRKQFF.

A remark on this clonotype: At one end, the junction sequence differs from germline, possibly due to a read error. The rearrangement uses TRBV29-1 and TRBJ2-5; 9 bases align to TRBD1. The germline CDR1 and CDR2 sequences are SQVTM and ANQGSEA. This CDR3 spans 17 amino acids. The DNA for the CDR3 is TGCAGCGTTCAAGACCCCGGGACAGGGCAGTACCAAGAGACCCAGTACTTC. It codes for CSVQDPGTGQYQETQYF.

The rearrangement links TRBV7-6 to TRBJ2-3; 7 bases match TRBD2. The V segment lost 5 bases and the J segment 2 bases; nucleotides outside the gene matches: 4. Germline lookup yields CDR1 SGHVS and CDR2 FNYEAQ. The CDR3 runs to 14 residues. The CDR3 DNA is TGTGCCAGCAGCCCTAGCGGCTACACAGATACGCAGTATTTT. Translated: CASSPSGYTDTQYF.